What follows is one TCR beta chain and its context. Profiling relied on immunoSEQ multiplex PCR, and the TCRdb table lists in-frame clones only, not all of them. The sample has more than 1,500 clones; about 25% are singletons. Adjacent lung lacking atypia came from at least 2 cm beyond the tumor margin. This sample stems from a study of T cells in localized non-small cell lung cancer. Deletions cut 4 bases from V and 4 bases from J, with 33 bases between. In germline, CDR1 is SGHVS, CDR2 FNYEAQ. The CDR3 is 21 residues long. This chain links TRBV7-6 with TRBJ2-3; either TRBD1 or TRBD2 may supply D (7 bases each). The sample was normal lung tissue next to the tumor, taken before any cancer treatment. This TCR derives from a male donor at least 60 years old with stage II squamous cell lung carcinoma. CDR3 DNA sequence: TGTGCCAGCAGCTCAACAGGGGCTCGGCAGGGAGGGGGGGCCCTACCAGATACGCAGTATTTT. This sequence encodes CASSSTGARQGGGALPDTQYF.